Here is one T cell receptor (beta chain) with its context. These data belong to a study of sequential checkpoint blockade in melanoma. Background on the study: Patients were randomized 1:1 to nivolumab-then-ipilimumab or ipilimumab-then-nivolumab first-line. Maintenance nivolumab came after either treatment sequence.

V shed 8 bases, J shed 8 bases, and the junction held 5 bases outside the gene matches. This CDR3 comprises 11 residues. Per the germline V gene, CDR1 is LNHDA and CDR2 is SQIVND (reference sequence). Treatment specified: randomized to nivolumab then ipilimumab (arm A) or the reverse (arm B). Patients had received no earlier DNA-damaging chemotherapy. From thawed PBMCs, live CD3+CD8+ cells negative for CD19 and CD56 were sorted. The repertoire was sequenced with immunoSEQ multiplex PCR; TCRdb's copy has only in-frame clones and lacks some. This table has 34,000 or so clones, less than 85% appearing once.

The chain combines TRBV19 with TRBJ1-1; 7 bases match TRBD1. The sequence was collected from a human donor with melanoma. This sample comprised CD8+ T cells sorted from blood (inferred from file names), obtained from a patient given nivolumab and ipilimumab in sequence. The CDR3 DNA is TGTGCCAGTGGAAGGGGGCTGGAAGCTTTCTTT. Its protein product is CASGRGLEAFF.